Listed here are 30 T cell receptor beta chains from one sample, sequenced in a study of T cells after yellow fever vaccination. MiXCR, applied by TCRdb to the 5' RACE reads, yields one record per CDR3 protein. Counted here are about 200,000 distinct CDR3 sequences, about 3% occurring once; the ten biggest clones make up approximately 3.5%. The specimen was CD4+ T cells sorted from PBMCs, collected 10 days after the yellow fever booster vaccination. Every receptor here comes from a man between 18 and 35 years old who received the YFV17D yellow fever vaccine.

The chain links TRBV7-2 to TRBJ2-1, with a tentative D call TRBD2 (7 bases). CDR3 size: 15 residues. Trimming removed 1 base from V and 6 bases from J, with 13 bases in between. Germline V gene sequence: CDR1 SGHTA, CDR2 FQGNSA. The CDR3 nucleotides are TGTGCCAGCAGCTTAGGCGGGGGAGGGGGCAATGAGCAGTTCTTC. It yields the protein CASSLGGGGGNEQFF.

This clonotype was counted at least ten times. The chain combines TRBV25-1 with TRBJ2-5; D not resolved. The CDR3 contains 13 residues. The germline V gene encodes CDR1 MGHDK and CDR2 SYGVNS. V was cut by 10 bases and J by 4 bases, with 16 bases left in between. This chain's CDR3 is CATSLVFGETQYF. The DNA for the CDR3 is TGTGCCACCTCCCTAGTATTTGGAGAGACCCAGTACTTC.

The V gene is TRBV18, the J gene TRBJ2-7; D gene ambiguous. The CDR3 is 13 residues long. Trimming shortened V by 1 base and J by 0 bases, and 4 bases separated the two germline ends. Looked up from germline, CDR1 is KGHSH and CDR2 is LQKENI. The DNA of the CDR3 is TGTGCCAGCTCACCACGGAACTCCTACGAGCAGTACGTC. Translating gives CASSPRNSYEQYV.

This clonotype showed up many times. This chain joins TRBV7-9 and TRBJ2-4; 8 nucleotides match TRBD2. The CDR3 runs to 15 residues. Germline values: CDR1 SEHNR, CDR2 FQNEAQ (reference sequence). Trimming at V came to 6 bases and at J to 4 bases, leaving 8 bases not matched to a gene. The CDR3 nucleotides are TGTGCCAGCAGTCAGCCGGGACTAGAAAAAAACATTCAGTACTTC. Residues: CASSQPGLEKNIQYF.

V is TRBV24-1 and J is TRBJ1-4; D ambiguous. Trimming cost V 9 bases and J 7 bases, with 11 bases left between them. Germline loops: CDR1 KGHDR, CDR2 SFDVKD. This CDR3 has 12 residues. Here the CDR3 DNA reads TGTGCCACCTCTAACCCCAGTGAAAAACTGTTTTTT. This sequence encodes CATSNPSEKLFF.

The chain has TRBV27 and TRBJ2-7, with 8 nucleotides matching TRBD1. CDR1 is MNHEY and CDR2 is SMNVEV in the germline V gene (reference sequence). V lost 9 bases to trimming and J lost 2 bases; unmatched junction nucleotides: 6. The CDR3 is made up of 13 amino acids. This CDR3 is CASRDRSTYEQYF. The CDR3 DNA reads TGTGCCAGTAGGGACAGGTCCACCTACGAGCAGTACTTC.

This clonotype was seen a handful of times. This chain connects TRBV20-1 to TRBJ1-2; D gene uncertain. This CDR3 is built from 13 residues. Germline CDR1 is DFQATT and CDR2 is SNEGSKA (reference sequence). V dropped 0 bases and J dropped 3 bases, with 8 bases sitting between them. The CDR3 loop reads CSARESGHYGYTF. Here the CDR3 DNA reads TGCAGTGCTAGAGAGTCAGGTCACTATGGCTACACCTTC.

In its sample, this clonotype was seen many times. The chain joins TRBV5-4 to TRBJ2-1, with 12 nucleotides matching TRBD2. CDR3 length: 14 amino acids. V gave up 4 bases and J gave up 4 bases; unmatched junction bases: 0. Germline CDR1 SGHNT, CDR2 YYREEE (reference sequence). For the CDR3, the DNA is TGTGCCAGCAGCGGACTAGCGGGGTACAATGAGCAGTTCTTC. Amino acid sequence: CASSGLAGYNEQFF.

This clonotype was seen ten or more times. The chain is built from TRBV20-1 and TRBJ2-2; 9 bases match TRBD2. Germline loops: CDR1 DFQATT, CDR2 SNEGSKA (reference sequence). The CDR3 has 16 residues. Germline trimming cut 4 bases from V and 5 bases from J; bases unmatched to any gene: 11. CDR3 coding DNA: TGCAGTGCTACCCAGCGGGGGGTTACGGGGACCGGGGAGCTGTTTTTT. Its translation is CSATQRGVTGTGELFF.

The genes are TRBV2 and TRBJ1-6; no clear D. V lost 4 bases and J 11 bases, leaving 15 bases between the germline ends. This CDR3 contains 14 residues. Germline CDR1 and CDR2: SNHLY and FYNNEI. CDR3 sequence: CASSADRVEAPLHF. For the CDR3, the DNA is TGTGCCAGCAGTGCAGACCGGGTTGAGGCACCCCTCCACTTT.

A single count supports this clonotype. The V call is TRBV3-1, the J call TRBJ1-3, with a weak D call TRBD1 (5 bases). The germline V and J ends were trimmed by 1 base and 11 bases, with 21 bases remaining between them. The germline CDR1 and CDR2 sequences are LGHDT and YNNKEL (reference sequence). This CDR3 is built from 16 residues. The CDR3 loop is CASSQGGGTAHASIYF. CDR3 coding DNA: TGTGCCAGCAGCCAAGGGGGCGGGACGGCCCACGCTTCCATATATTTT.

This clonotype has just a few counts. CDR3 DNA: TGTGCCAGCAGCTTGTCGGGCTTAACGGGGGGCTACACCTTC. It specifies CASSLSGLTGGYTF. The chain has TRBV5-5 and TRBJ1-2, with D hard to call. This CDR3 comprises 14 residues. Germline values: CDR1 SGHKS, CDR2 YYEKEE (reference sequence). Trimming left V 1 base short and J 8 bases short, with 15 bases between.

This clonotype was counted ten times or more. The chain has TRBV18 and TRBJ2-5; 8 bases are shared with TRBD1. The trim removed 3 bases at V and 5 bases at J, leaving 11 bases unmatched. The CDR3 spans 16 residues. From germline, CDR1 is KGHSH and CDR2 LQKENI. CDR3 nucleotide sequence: TGTGCCAGCTCACCGACTACAGGGGGTGGCGATGAGACCCAGTACTTC. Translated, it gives CASSPTTGGGDETQYF. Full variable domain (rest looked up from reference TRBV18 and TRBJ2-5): NAGVMQNPRHLVRRRGQEARLRCSPMKGHSHVYWYRQLPEEGLKFMVYLQKENIIDESGMPKERFSAEFPKEGPSILRIQQVVRGDSAAYFCASSPTTGGGDETQYFGPGTRLLVL.

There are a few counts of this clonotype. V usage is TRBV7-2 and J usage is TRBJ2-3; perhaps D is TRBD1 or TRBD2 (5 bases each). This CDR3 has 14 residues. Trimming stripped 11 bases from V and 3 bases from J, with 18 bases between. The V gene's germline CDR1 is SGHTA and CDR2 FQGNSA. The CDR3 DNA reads TGTGCCGGAGGAAACAGGATTAATACAGATACGCAGTATTTT. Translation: CAGGNRINTDTQYF.

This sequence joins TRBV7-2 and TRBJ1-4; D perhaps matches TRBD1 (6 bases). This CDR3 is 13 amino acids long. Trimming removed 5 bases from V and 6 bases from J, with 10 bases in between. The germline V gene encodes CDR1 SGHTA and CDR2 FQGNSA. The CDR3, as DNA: TGTGCCAGCAGCCGGGACACCCATGAAAAACTGTTTTTT. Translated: CASSRDTHEKLFF. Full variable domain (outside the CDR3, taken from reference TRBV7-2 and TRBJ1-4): GAGVSQSPSNKVTEKGKDVELRCDPISGHTALYWYRQSLGQGLEFLIYFQGNSAPDKSGLPSDRFSAERTGGSVSTLTIQRTQQEDSAVYLCASSRDTHEKLFFGSGTQLSVL.

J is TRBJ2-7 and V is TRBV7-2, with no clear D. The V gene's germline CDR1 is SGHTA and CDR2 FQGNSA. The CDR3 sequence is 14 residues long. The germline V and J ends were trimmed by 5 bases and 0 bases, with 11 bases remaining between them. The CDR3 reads CASSPTASSYEQYF. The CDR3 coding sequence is TGTGCCAGCAGCCCGACCGCTAGCTCCTACGAGCAGTACTTC.

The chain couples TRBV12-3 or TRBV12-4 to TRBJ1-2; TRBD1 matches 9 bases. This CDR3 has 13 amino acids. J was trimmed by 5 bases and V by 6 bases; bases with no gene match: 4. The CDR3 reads CASRGTGSYGYTF. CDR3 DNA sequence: TGTGCCAGCAGGGGGACAGGGTCATATGGCTACACCTTC.

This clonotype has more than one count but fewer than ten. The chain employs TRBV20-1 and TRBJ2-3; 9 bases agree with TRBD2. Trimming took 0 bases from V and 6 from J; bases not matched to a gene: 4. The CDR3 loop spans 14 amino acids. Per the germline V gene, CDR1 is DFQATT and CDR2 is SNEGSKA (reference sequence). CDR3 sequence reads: CSARETSGSDTQYF. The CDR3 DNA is TGCAGTGCTAGAGAGACTAGCGGATCGGATACGCAGTATTTT.

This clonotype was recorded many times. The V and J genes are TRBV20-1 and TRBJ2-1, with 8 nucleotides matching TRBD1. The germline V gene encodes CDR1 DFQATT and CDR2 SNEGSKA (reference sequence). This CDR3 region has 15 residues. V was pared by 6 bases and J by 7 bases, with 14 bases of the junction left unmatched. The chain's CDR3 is CSALPTGGLRNEQFF. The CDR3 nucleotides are TGCAGTGCCTTACCTACAGGGGGGCTTCGAAATGAGCAGTTCTTC.

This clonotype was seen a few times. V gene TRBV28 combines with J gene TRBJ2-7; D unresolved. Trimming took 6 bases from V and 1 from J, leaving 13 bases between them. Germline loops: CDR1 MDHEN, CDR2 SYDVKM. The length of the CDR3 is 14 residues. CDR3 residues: CASSSLSRSYEQYV. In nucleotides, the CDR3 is TGTGCCAGCAGCTCCCTTTCGCGGTCCTACGAGCAGTACGTC.

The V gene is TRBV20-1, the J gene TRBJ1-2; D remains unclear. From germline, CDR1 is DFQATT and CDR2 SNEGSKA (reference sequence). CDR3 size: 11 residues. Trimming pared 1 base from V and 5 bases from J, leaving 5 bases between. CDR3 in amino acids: CSARGQYGYTF. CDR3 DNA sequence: TGCAGTGCTAGAGGGCAGTATGGCTACACCTTC.

CDR3 amino acids: CSARERIGAVTQYF. CDR3 nucleotides: TGCAGTGCTAGAGAGAGGATTGGAGCAGTTACGCAGTATTTT. The rearrangement uses TRBV20-1 and TRBJ2-3, with no clear D. This CDR3 has 14 residues. CDR1 and CDR2 from the germline V gene are DFQATT and SNEGSKA (reference sequence). V lost 0 bases and J lost 8, with 15 bases in between.

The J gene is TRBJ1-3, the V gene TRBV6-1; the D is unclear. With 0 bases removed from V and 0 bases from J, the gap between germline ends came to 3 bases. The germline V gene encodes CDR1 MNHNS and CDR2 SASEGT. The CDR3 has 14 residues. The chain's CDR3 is CASSEASSGNTIYF. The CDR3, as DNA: TGTGCCAGCAGTGAAGCAAGCTCTGGAAACACCATATATTTT.

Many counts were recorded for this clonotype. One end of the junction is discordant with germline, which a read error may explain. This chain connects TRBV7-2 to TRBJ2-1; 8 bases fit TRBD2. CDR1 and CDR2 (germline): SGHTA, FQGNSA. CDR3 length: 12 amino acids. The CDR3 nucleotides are TGTGCCAGCAGCTTCGGACTAGCTGAGAAGTTCTTC. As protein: CASSFGLAEKFF.

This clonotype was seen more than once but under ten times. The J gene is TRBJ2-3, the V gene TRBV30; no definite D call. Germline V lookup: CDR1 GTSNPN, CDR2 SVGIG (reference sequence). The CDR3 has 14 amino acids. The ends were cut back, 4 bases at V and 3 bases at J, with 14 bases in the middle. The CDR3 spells CAWKLGQPTDTQYF. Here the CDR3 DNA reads TGTGCCTGGAAGTTAGGCCAACCGACAGATACGCAGTATTTT.

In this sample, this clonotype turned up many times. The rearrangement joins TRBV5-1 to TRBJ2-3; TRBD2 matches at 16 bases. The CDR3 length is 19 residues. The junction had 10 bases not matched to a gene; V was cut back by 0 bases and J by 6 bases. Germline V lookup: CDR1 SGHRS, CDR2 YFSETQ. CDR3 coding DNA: TGCGCCAGCAGCTTGGCCGCCGGGACTAGCGGGGGGGCCGCGGATACGCAGTATTTT. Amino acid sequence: CASSLAAGTSGGAADTQYF.

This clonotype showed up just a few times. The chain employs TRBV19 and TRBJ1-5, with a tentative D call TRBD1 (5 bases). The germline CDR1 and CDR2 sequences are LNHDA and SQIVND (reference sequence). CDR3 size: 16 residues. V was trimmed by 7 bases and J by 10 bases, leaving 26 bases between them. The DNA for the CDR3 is TGTGCCAGTACCGGGACCCCAGACAGCCCGAAGTTACCCCAGCATTTT. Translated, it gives CASTGTPDSPKLPQHF.

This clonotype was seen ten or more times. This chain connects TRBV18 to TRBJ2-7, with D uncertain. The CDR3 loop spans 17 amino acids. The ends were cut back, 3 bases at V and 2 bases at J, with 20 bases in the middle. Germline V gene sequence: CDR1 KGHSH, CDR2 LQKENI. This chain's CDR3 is CASSPSWIGPTAYEQYF. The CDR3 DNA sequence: TGTGCCAGCTCACCGTCCTGGATAGGGCCTACCGCCTACGAGCAGTACTTC.

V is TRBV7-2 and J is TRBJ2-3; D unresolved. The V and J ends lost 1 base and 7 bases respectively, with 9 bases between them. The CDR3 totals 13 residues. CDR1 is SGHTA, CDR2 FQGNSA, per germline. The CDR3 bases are TGTGCCAGCAGCTTAGGGGTAGCAAATACGCAGTATTTT. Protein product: CASSLGVANTQYF. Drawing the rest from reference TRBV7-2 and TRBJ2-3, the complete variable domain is GAGVSQSPSNKVTEKGKDVELRCDPISGHTALYWYRQSLGQGLEFLIYFQGNSAPDKSGLPSDRFSAERTGGSVSTLTIQRTQQEDSAVYLCASSLGVANTQYFGPGTRLTVL.

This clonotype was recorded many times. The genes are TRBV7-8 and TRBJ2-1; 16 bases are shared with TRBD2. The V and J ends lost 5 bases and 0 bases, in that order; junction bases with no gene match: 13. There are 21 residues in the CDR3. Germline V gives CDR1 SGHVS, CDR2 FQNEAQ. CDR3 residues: CASSDTLGLAGGTSSYNEQFF. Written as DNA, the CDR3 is TGTGCCAGCAGCGATACCTTGGGACTAGCGGGGGGGACGAGCTCCTACAATGAGCAGTTCTTC. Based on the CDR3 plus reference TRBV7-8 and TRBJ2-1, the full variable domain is GAGVSQSPRYKVAKRGQDVALRCDPISGHVSLFWYQQALGQGPEFLTYFQNEAQLDKSGLPSDRFFAERPEGSVSTLKIQRTQQEDSAVYLCASSDTLGLAGGTSSYNEQFFGPGTRLTVL.